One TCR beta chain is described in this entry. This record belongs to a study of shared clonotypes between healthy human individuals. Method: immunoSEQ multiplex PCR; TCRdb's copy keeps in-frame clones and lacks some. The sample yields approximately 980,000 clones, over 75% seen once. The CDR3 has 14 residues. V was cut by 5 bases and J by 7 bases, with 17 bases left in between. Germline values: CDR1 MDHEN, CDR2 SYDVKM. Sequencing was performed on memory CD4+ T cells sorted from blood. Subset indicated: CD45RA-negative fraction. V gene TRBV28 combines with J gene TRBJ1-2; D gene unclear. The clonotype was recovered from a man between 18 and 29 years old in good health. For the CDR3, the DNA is TGTGCCAGCAGTCCCAGGTTAAGGGCCGGTGGCTACACCTTC. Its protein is CASSPRLRAGGYTF.